This T cell receptor (beta chain) was captured in a study of CD8+ T cells in alopecia areata. Study findings and constraints: Among the cells sequenced in scalp samples are also the resident alphabeta T cells of normal skin. Both scalp clonality and the expanded CD8+ clones among the top 100 showed a significant decrease with tofacitinib.

It was cDNA, reverse transcribed from extracted RNA, that served as the sequencing template. Libraries were prepared by immunoSEQ multiplex PCR; TCRdb keeps only in-frame clonotypes and omits some of them. The table includes 150,000 to 200,000 clones, around 49% detected once. Described treatment: oral pan-JAK inhibitor, 5-10 mg twice daily. This CDR3 comprises 11 residues. As for this clone: Its target is unknown.

This chain joins TRBV1 and TRBJ2-7. TRBV1 is flagged as a pseudogene. The material was CD8+ T cells sorted from blood, obtained at week 52, from a patient treated with tofacitinib. The receptor comes from a human donor with alopecia areata. This chain's CDR3 is CTSGQVDEQYF. Here the CDR3 DNA reads TGCACCAGCGGCCAAGTGGACGAGCAGTACTTC.